This TCR beta chain comes out of a study of blood T cell repertoires in COVID-19. CDR1 and CDR2 from the germline V gene are LNHDA and SQIVND (reference sequence). This CDR3 comprises 14 residues. With V trimmed by 3 bases and J by 6 bases, 3 bases remained unmatched. Authors' methods: From reference gene primer amplification, estimates of nucleated cell counts were derived. Sequencing was performed with immunoSEQ multiplex PCR; in TCRdb, only in-frame clones are kept and a portion is missing. D and trimming were read from the DNA, whereas the V and J calls and clone size are those reported in that table. Of 190,000 or so clones listed, just under 90% are singletons.

V usage is TRBV19 and J usage is TRBJ2-2; 8 bases fit TRBD1. This receptor was obtained from a young woman who had recovered from COVID-19. Sequencing was performed on peripheral blood. The CDR3 is CASSIGQGAGELFF. In nucleotides, the CDR3 is TGTGCCAGTAGTATCGGACAGGGAGCCGGGGAGCTGTTTTTT.